This T cell receptor (beta chain) derives from a study of Ad26.COV2.S vaccination and SARS-CoV-2 variants (dated by TCRdb to the early 2020s). In terms of the full investigation: Vaccine-arm donors were drawn from COV1001, a multicentre, randomized, double-blind, placebo-controlled phase I-IIa trial of Ad26.COV2.S in healthy adults. Investigators did not know the trial group allocation while performing experiments and assessing outcomes. A total of approximately 32 samples were included in the TCR-sequenced set, comprising roughly 19 Ad26.COV2.S vaccine recipients, 5 placebo recipients and 8 SARS-CoV-2 convalescent individuals. Ad26.COV2.S was administered intramuscularly at a dose of 5x10^10 or 1x10^11 viral particles, either as one shot or as two shots given 56 days apart. TCRbeta repertoire sequencing served as the tool for gauging how specific and how broad the SARS-CoV-2-reactive T cell receptors were following Ad26.COV2.S vaccination. Participants in the trial were split at random into five groups of five each, receiving low-dose or high-dose Ad26.COV2.S once or twice, or else placebo on both occasions. Overall study outcomes, separate from this receptor: The study lacked the statistical power to compare responses across vaccine doses or regimens. Spike-specific TCR breadth was higher in Ad26.COV2.S recipients than in placebo recipients (P = 0.0014). The authors noted that the TCR breadth and depth analyses may have underestimated total T cell responses. Non-spike TCR breadth was comparable between vaccine and placebo recipients, consistent with the vaccine containing only spike. After vaccination, spike-specific CD8+ and CD4+ T cell responses were reported to show substantial breadth.

TCRbeta CDR3 regions were sequenced with the immunoSEQ Assay. After extraction, genomic DNA underwent amplification by bias-controlled multiplex PCR, followed by high-throughput sequencing. The paper's data handling went like this. Collapsing and filtering of sequences were performed to quantify the absolute abundance of each unique TCRbeta CDR3 region. T cell fraction was estimated by normalizing TCRbeta template counts to usable DNA, which was measured by amplifying reference genes present in all nucleated cells. Repertoire TCRs were annotated as SARS-CoV-2-specific when V gene, CDR3 amino acid sequence and J gene were exactly matched to a known reactive TCR set. MIRA supplied the reference SARS-CoV-2 TCR set, which was filtered for enrichment in COVID-19-positive ImmuneCODE repertoires so that public or cross-reactive TCRs were removed. Using the MIRA antigens, annotated TCRs were further analysed by specific ORF or by position within an ORF. Breadth was defined as the number of annotated unique rearrangements divided by the total number of unique productive rearrangements, and depth was defined as the summed frequency of the annotated unique rearrangements. Two-sided Wilcoxon rank-sum tests were applied when comparing TCR breadth between groups. TCRdb mirrors the immuneACCESS table, restricted to in-frame sequences. Some clones are absent from its copies; in checked studies, under half trace to an unresolved V gene, and the reason for the others is unknown. That table gives V, J and clone size, and the DNA gave D and trimming. The table for this sample lists about 680,000 clones; 89% of them were counted only once. Approximately 1.5% of the sample comes from the top ten.

CDR1 and CDR2, looked up from the germline V gene, are MNHEY and SVGAGI. Trimming takes 5 bases from V and 5 bases from J, and the germline ends sit 13 bases apart. The cysteine opens and the phenylalanine closes a CDR3 of 14 amino acids. Just CDR3 DNA is preserved here, 42 bases in frame from base 1. In the paper's terms, the treatment or condition label means: around 19 received Ad26.COV2.S at low or high dose, single or two shots; about 5 received placebo; per-sample allocation not given. Repertoires of vaccine and placebo recipients were sequenced from samples taken on day 63 after the first injection. In Cohort 1b, more than 20 adults aged 18-55 years were enrolled at a single site in Boston, USA, between 29 July and 7 August 2020. Ad26.COV2.S was a replication-incompetent adenovirus type 26 vector that expressed a prefusion-stabilized SARS-CoV-2 spike protein derived from the original Wuhan strain.

Details on this clone: No cognate antigen has been identified for it. No base quality information exists; no much larger clone differs at one position.

The sequence links TRBV6-5 to TRBJ2-1; the D gene is perhaps TRBD1 or TRBD2, each of them matching over 5 bases. The clonotype was recovered from a person aged 18 to 59 who received the Ad26.COV2.S COVID-19 vaccine or a placebo. The specimen was peripheral blood, collected in a trial of Ad26.COV2.S vaccine versus placebo. This receptor has the CDR3 CASSRKGTDNEQFF. The DNA sequence follows: TGTGCCAGCAGTCGGAAGGGGACGGACAATGAGCAGTTCTTC.